This T cell receptor (beta chain) originates from a study of shared clonotypes between healthy human individuals (dated by TCRdb to 2020 to 2022). Regarding the study in general: The cohort included three men and a couple of women between 18 and 49 years of age. The study deeply sequenced blood TCR repertoires of five healthy adults to estimate repertoire size and the extent of clonotype sharing between individuals. Per donor, leukapheresis produced somewhere between about 0.94 and 9.5 billion PBMCs. For each donor, CD4 naive and CD4 memory were each run on three plates, CD8 naive on two plates, and CD8 memory on one plate. To increase sequencing depth and limit assay-specific biases, different laboratories used diverse techniques to prepare libraries and sequence TCR repertoires.

CD8 naive samples consisted of CD45RO-negative cells that were positively selected for CCR7, yielding a CD45RA+CCR7+ population without TemRA cells. The donors were healthy, HIV-negative adults who had no recently reported acute infections or vaccinations. All donors were Caucasian adults living in Nashville, Tennessee, USA. Blood was obtained by leukapheresis, after which PBMCs were separated by Ficoll-Histopaque density gradient centrifugation and cryopreserved in liquid nitrogen vapor phase. Purity and quantity of every magnetically sorted T cell population were checked by analytical flow cytometry. Genomic DNA was isolated from each sorted fraction and quantified by UV absorbance on a Nanodrop 2000c. TCR CDR3 regions were amplified from genomic DNA by multiplex PCR using the deep immunoSEQ assay. Genomic DNA extracted from each cell subset was distributed evenly over all wells of several immunoSEQ 96-well plates, and each plate served as one replicate. For sorted subsets, around 200 ng genomic DNA, equal to tens of thousands of T cell genomes, was loaded into each replicate PCR. Purified libraries were measured with a Qubit 3.0 fluorometer, size-checked on a Bioanalyzer 2100, and measured again with the KAPA Library Quantification kit. A separate single-read 150-cycle Illumina NextSeq 550 flow cell was used to sequence each immunoSEQ 96-well plate. In the paper's pipeline: Because the immunoSEQ output held only junctional sequences and lacked quality scores, the filtering could not match the filtering applied to full-length reads. To assign V/J genes and CDR3, sequences were annotated using PyIR, a Python wrapper for IgBLAST v1.9, with IMGT germline references. Any read was removed if the V/J assignment was weak (E-value above 1e-6), the CDR3 was missing, or the read contained stop codons, out-of-frame junctions, or ambiguous translated residues. V3J clonotypes were defined as sequences sharing an identical inferred V gene, J gene, and CDR3 amino acid sequence. To compute the percentage overlap between repertoires, the number of shared unique clonotypes was divided by the size of the smaller repertoire. Richness of each repertoire was evaluated using RTK rarefaction, the Chao1 estimator, and Recon v2.1 estimates of unobserved clonotypes. OLGA was used to compute generation probabilities for all TCRbeta clonotypes that the gDNA method yielded from a handful of donors. Drawn from immuneACCESS, this table holds only the in-frame rearrangements with V and J called that TCRdb kept. Clones are partly lost; checked studies trace under half to an unresolved V gene and leave the rest unexplained. From that table come the V and J calls and clone size; the DNA was used to work out D and trimming. The sample yields roughly 850,000 clones; 90% to 98% were counted once. The top ten constitute over 0.2% of the sample.

The paper's findings and limits, for the study overall: Sampling was restricted to blood, and TCR repertoires in tissue are likely to differ from TCR repertoires in blood. When four donors were compared, the shared fraction of clonotypes was about 5.4% for naive CD4, more than 3% for naive CD8, more than 2% for memory CD4, and 0.35% to 0.5% for memory CD8. The small number of donors limited the genetic and exposure-history diversity represented. Even with the large sequencing depth, rarefaction of the sorted-subset datasets indicated that sequencing was incomplete. Clonotypes shared by all four sorted-subset donors showed higher generation probabilities than non-shared clonotypes. Pairwise subsampling led to the expectation that sequencing depth would affect the degree of clonotype sharing among donors. Estimated clonotype richness was generally larger for naive than for memory subsets.

The V end loses 3 bases and the J end loses 7 bases, and a stretch of 13 bases separates them. The CDR3 covers 14 residues, taking in both the cysteine and the phenylalanine. Only the CDR3 part of the read is kept: 42 bases, read in frame from the first base. The CDR1 and CDR2 encoded by the germline V gene (reference sequence) are SEHNR and FQNEAQ. This clone appeared once. This receptor's antigen is unknown. No base quality values were provided; no much bigger clone lies one nucleotide off. The chain employs TRBV7-9 and TRBJ2-1; the D gene is perhaps TRBD1 or TRBD2, each of them matching over 5 bases. The sequenced sample consisted of naive CD8+ T cells sorted from blood. The sample's cell subset or site label, in plain terms: CD45RA+CCR7+. The clonotype was recovered from a man aged 25 to 40 in good health. The nucleotides are TGTGCCAGCAGCTTTACGGACACTAGAAATGAGCAGTTCTTC. Its coded protein is CASSFTDTRNEQFF.